In its sample, the clone carrying this TCR beta chain is medium-sized. Its cognate antigen is unknown. The sample comes from a study of T cells generated in artificial thymic organoids. Reverse primers in the TRAC or TRBC constant regions drove separate semi-nested PCRs for TCRalpha and TCRbeta. TCRdb re-called the 5' RACE reads with MiXCR, one entry per CDR3 protein. Among 8,200 or so distinct CDR3 sequences listed, roughly a quarter were seen once. V shed 6 bases and J shed 8 bases, with 16 bases lying between them. The CDR3 has 13 residues. Artificial thymic organoids aggregated human hematopoietic stem and progenitor cells with human DLL1-expressing MS5 murine stromal cells. FACS-sorted CD34+CD3- hematopoietic stem and progenitor cells, with residual T cells removed, seeded the organoids.

This sequence was found in a human donor who gave cord blood stem cells for thymic organoid culture, a cardiac surgery patient who gave postnatal thymus, or a blood donor (not recorded which). Sequencing was carried out using naive CD8+ T cells grown in artificial thymic organoids from cord blood stem and progenitor cells. As for subset: CD3+TCRalphabeta+CD8SP T cells; for blood, CD45RO-CCR7+ naive CD8+ T cells. The rearrangement joins TRBV12-3 or TRBV12-4 to TRBJ1-2; D may be TRBD1 (5 bases). DNA for the CDR3: TGTGCCAGCAGCCCATTCCCCAGGGAAGGCTACACCTTC. Protein sequence: CASSPFPREGYTF.